This TCR beta chain appears in the sequencing data of a study of shared clonotypes between healthy human individuals (dated by TCRdb to 2020 to 2022). With respect to the entire study: The cohort comprised a couple of women and a few men aged 18 to 49 years. For each donor, CD4 naive and CD4 memory were each given three plates, CD8 naive was given two plates, and CD8 memory was given one plate. Blood TCR repertoires of four to six healthy adults were deeply sequenced to estimate repertoire size and the extent of clonotype sharing between individuals. To increase sequencing depth and limit assay-specific biases, different laboratories used diverse techniques to prepare libraries and sequence TCR repertoires. Leukapheresis yielded between about 0.85 and 10 billion PBMCs per donor. The paper's findings and limits, for the study overall: Because the study included a small number of donors, the genetic and exposure-history diversity represented was limited. Based on pairwise subsampling, the degree of clonotype sharing among donors was expected to be affected by sequencing depth. Even with the large sequencing depth, rarefaction of the sorted-subset datasets indicated that sequencing was incomplete. About 5% of naive CD4, roughly 3.6% of naive CD8, roughly 2.4% of memory CD4, and about 0.4% of memory CD8 clonotypes were shared across several donors. Sampling was restricted to blood, and TCR repertoires in tissue are likely to differ from TCR repertoires in blood. Clonotypes shared by all four sorted-subset donors showed higher generation probabilities than non-shared clonotypes. Larger estimated clonotype richness was generally found for naive subsets than for memory subsets.

CD8 naive samples were obtained by positive selection for CCR7 among CD45RO-negative cells, yielding a CD45RA+CCR7+ population from which TemRA cells were excluded. Donors were healthy HIV-negative adults with no recently reported acute infections or vaccinations. Only Caucasian adults living in Nashville, Tennessee, USA were represented among the donors. Blood was collected by leukapheresis, and PBMCs were isolated by Ficoll-Histopaque density gradient centrifugation and then cryopreserved in liquid nitrogen vapor phase. Purity and quantity of every magnetically sorted T cell population were checked by analytical flow cytometry. Genomic DNA was isolated from every sorted fraction and measured by UV absorbance on a Nanodrop 2000c. TCR CDR3 regions were amplified from genomic DNA by multiplex PCR using the deep immunoSEQ assay. For each cell subset, the extracted genomic DNA was distributed evenly across all wells of several immunoSEQ 96-well plates, and each plate served as one replicate. Each replicate PCR for sorted subsets received 150 to 250 ng genomic DNA, equal to roughly 30,000 T cell genomes. Purified libraries were measured with a Qubit 3.0 fluorometer, size-checked on a Bioanalyzer 2100, and measured again with the KAPA Library Quantification kit. Every immunoSEQ 96-well plate was sequenced on a dedicated single-read 150-cycle Illumina NextSeq 550 flow cell. Concerning the study's data processing: Because the immunoSEQ output held only junctional sequences and lacked quality scores, the filtering could not match the filtering applied to full-length reads. To assign V/J genes and CDR3, sequences were annotated using PyIR, a Python wrapper for IgBLAST v1.9, with IMGT germline references. Reads with weak V/J assignments (E-value above 1e-6), missing CDR3, stop codons, out-of-frame junctions, or ambiguous translated residues were removed. V3J clonotypes were defined by identical inferred V gene, J gene, and CDR3 amino acid sequence. Percentage overlap between repertoires was computed as shared unique clonotypes divided by the size of the smaller repertoire. Repertoire richness was assessed with RTK rarefaction, the Chao1 estimator, and Recon v2.1 estimates of unobserved clonotypes. For all TCRbeta clonotypes obtained by the gDNA method from a few donors, generation probabilities were computed with OLGA. TCRdb mirrors the immuneACCESS table, restricted to in-frame sequences. Some clones are absent from its copies; in checked studies, under half trace to an unresolved V gene, and the reason for the others is unknown. V, J and clone size are taken as reported in that table, and D and trimming were inferred from the DNA itself. The table for this sample lists more than 550,000 clones; under 95% of them were counted only once. More than 20% of the sample is held by the ten biggest clonotypes.

The CDR3 contains 16 residues, cysteine and phenylalanine counted. CDR3 DNA only is kept here, 48 bases in frame from base 1. On this clone itself: What antigen it recognizes has not been identified. Base qualities are not at hand, and no much larger clone is one base apart.

The TCR sequence derives from a man aged 25-40 years in good health. The rearranged segments are TRBV7-5 and TRBJ1-1; the table's TRBD1 call for D was not verified on the DNA. TRBV7-5 is annotated as a pseudogene. The sample comprised naive CD8+ T cells sorted from blood. Explained via the paper, the cell subset or site label denotes: CD45RA+CCR7+. In nucleotides, the sequence is TGTGTCAGAAGCTTGGGATGGGAGACAGGGACGGCTGAAGCTTTCTTT. Its translation is CVRSLGWETGTAEAFF.